Listed below are T cell receptor beta chains from one sample, sequenced in a study of T cell repertoires in cytomegalovirus infection. These receptors have no identified antigens. TCRdb recomputed calls from the reads with MiXCR, one row per CDR3 protein. The table has 100,000 to 150,000 distinct CDR3 sequences, 24% seen once. The sample consisted of PBMCs, sequenced either directly or after in vitro stimulation (not recorded which). These receptors all stem from a human donor in good health (CMV status not recorded). Some clones in this sample may be carry-over from other donors' samples. The CDR3 runs from the conserved cysteine through the conserved F or W. Each record gives: J gene, V gene, clone size, CDR3 length, D gene, CDR3 protein, CDR3 DNA. D genes are given only for firm matches. Clone size is not always given. Where it is, it says once, few, many or a class for expanded clones.

j_call: TRBJ2-1; v_call: TRBV7-9; clone_size: NA; cdr3_length: 16; d_call: NA; cdr3_aa: CASSLAAESSYNEQFF; cdr3_nt: TGTGCCAGCAGCTTAGCCGCGGAAAGCTCCTACAATGAGCAGTTCTTC
j_call: TRBJ2-1; v_call: TRBV4-3; clone_size: NA; cdr3_length: 16; d_call: NA; cdr3_aa: CASSLGGGSTYNEQFF; cdr3_nt: TGCGCCAGCAGCCTAGGGGGCGGGAGCACCTACAATGAGCAGTTCTTC
j_call: TRBJ1-5; v_call: TRBV11-2; clone_size: many; cdr3_length: 14; d_call: NA; cdr3_aa: CASSLGQYLQPQHF; cdr3_nt: TGTGCCAGCAGCTTAGGACAGTACCTCCAGCCCCAGCATTTT
j_call: TRBJ2-7; v_call: TRBV28; clone_size: many; cdr3_length: 13; d_call: NA; cdr3_aa: CATMPGITYEQYF; cdr3_nt: TGTGCCACCATGCCAGGGATCACCTACGAGCAGTACTTC
j_call: TRBJ2-1; v_call: TRBV7-3; clone_size: NA; cdr3_length: 14; d_call: NA; cdr3_aa: CASSIAPRYNEQFF; cdr3_nt: TGTGCCAGCTCGATAGCACCGAGATACAATGAGCAGTTCTTC
j_call: TRBJ1-1; v_call: TRBV4-1; clone_size: NA; cdr3_length: 16; d_call: TRBD1; cdr3_aa: CASSQGGDRGYTEAFF; cdr3_nt: TGCGCCAGCAGCCAGGGGGGGGACAGGGGATACACTGAAGCTTTCTTT
j_call: TRBJ2-1; v_call: TRBV6-5; clone_size: NA; cdr3_length: 11; d_call: NA; cdr3_aa: CASSYSYEQFF; cdr3_nt: TGTGCCAGCAGTTACTCATATGAGCAGTTCTTC
j_call: TRBJ2-5; v_call: TRBV7-2; clone_size: many; cdr3_length: 17; d_call: TRBD2; cdr3_aa: CASSQGSSSWGGETQYF; cdr3_nt: TGTGCCAGCAGCCAGGGTTCTTCCTCGTGGGGAGGGGAGACCCAGTACTTC
j_call: TRBJ2-3; v_call: TRBV7-2; clone_size: NA; cdr3_length: 18; d_call: NA; cdr3_aa: CASSPPGTSVPSTDTQYF; cdr3_nt: TGTGCCAGCAGCCCCCCCGGGACTTCTGTCCCTAGCACAGATACGCAGTATTTT
j_call: TRBJ2-3; v_call: TRBV15; clone_size: NA; cdr3_length: 18; d_call: NA; cdr3_aa: CATSRGRDTRRRTDTQYF; cdr3_nt: TGTGCCACCAGCAGAGGCCGAGACACCCGTCGGCGGACTGATACGCAGTATTTT
j_call: TRBJ1-2; v_call: TRBV29-1; clone_size: once; cdr3_length: 15; d_call: NA; cdr3_aa: CSVWGAPDSNYGYTF; cdr3_nt: TGCAGCGTTTGGGGGGCGCCCGACTCGAACTATGGCTACACCTTC
j_call: TRBJ1-1; v_call: TRBV28; clone_size: many; cdr3_length: 17; d_call: NA; cdr3_aa: CASSLFVATDMNTEAFF; cdr3_nt: TGTGCCAGCAGTTTATTCGTCGCGACAGACATGAACACTGAAGCTTTCTTT
j_call: TRBJ1-1; v_call: TRBV4-3; clone_size: NA; cdr3_length: 14; d_call: TRBD1; cdr3_aa: CASSPGQGGTEAFF; cdr3_nt: TGCGCCAGCAGCCCGGGACAGGGAGGGACTGAAGCTTTCTTT
j_call: TRBJ1-6; v_call: TRBV12-3/TRBV12-4; clone_size: NA; cdr3_length: 14; d_call: NA; cdr3_aa: CASNTQGYSFPLHF; cdr3_nt: TGTGCCAGCAATACCCAGGGGTACAGTTTTCCCCTCCACTTT
j_call: TRBJ2-4; v_call: TRBV7-6; clone_size: many; cdr3_length: 15; d_call: NA; cdr3_aa: CASSPSPGRENIQYF; cdr3_nt: TGTGCCAGCAGCCCATCCCCTGGTAGGGAAAACATTCAGTACTTC
j_call: TRBJ2-7; v_call: TRBV28; clone_size: NA; cdr3_length: 13; d_call: NA; cdr3_aa: CASSSTIPYEQYF; cdr3_nt: TGTGCCAGCAGTTCAACTATTCCCTACGAGCAGTACTTC
j_call: TRBJ1-2; v_call: TRBV10-2; clone_size: NA; cdr3_length: 12; d_call: TRBD1; cdr3_aa: CASTDRAYGYTF; cdr3_nt: TGCGCCAGCACCGACAGGGCCTATGGCTACACCTTC
j_call: TRBJ2-5; v_call: TRBV7-2; clone_size: NA; cdr3_length: 15; d_call: TRBD1; cdr3_aa: CASKSGQGSEETQYF; cdr3_nt: TGTGCCAGCAAATCAGGACAGGGGTCGGAAGAGACCCAGTACTTC
j_call: TRBJ2-1; v_call: TRBV5-1; clone_size: NA; cdr3_length: 14; d_call: NA; cdr3_aa: CASNSQGIYNEQFF; cdr3_nt: TGCGCCAGCAACTCACAGGGCATCTACAATGAGCAGTTCTTC
j_call: TRBJ1-1; v_call: TRBV7-2; clone_size: many; cdr3_length: 14; d_call: NA; cdr3_aa: CASRTDRLNTEAFF; cdr3_nt: TGTGCCAGCAGGACGGACAGACTCAACACTGAAGCTTTCTTT
j_call: TRBJ1-5; v_call: TRBV6-8; clone_size: NA; cdr3_length: 15; d_call: NA; cdr3_aa: CASSYSRGSPQPQHF; cdr3_nt: TGTGCCAGCAGTTACTCGAGGGGGTCACCTCAGCCCCAGCATTTT
j_call: TRBJ1-1; v_call: TRBV28; clone_size: once; cdr3_length: 13; d_call: NA; cdr3_aa: CASTTLTRREAFF; cdr3_nt: TGTGCCAGCACCACATTAACCCGGAGGGAGGCTTTCTTT
j_call: TRBJ2-5; v_call: TRBV7-2; clone_size: many; cdr3_length: 16; d_call: NA; cdr3_aa: CASSLGSLGLRETQYF; cdr3_nt: TGTGCCAGCAGCCTGGGGAGCCTCGGTTTACGGGAGACCCAGTACTTC
j_call: TRBJ1-2; v_call: TRBV7-9; clone_size: few; cdr3_length: 16; d_call: TRBD1; cdr3_aa: CASSLMEQGANYGYTF; cdr3_nt: TGTGCCAGCAGCCTCATGGAGCAGGGGGCCAACTATGGCTACACCTTC
j_call: TRBJ1-2; v_call: TRBV24-1; clone_size: few; cdr3_length: 13; d_call: NA; cdr3_aa: CATSGDGIYGYTF; cdr3_nt: TGTGCCACCAGTGGGGACGGAATCTATGGCTACACCTTC
j_call: TRBJ1-1; v_call: TRBV7-6; clone_size: many; cdr3_length: 15; d_call: TRBD1; cdr3_aa: CASSPGQGPPIEAFF; cdr3_nt: TGTGCCAGCAGCCCGGGACAGGGACCGCCGATTGAAGCTTTCTTT
j_call: TRBJ2-1; v_call: TRBV7-2; clone_size: many; cdr3_length: 15; d_call: NA; cdr3_aa: CASSLSQSSYNEQFF; cdr3_nt: TGTGCCAGCAGCTTGTCCCAAAGCTCCTACAATGAGCAGTTCTTC
j_call: TRBJ2-7; v_call: TRBV5-1; clone_size: few; cdr3_length: 13; d_call: NA; cdr3_aa: CASSDRTSYEQYF; cdr3_nt: TGCGCCAGCAGCGACCGGACGTCATACGAGCAGTACTTC
j_call: TRBJ2-5; v_call: TRBV15; clone_size: NA; cdr3_length: 15; d_call: TRBD1; cdr3_aa: CATSPPQGLWETQYF; cdr3_nt: TGTGCCACCAGCCCGCCACAGGGGCTATGGGAGACCCAGTACTTC
j_call: TRBJ2-7; v_call: TRBV27; clone_size: many; cdr3_length: 17; d_call: TRBD2; cdr3_aa: CASSLMLAGGPSYEQYF; cdr3_nt: TGTGCCAGCAGTTTAATGCTAGCGGGAGGCCCTTCCTACGAGCAGTACTTC
j_call: TRBJ2-1; v_call: TRBV28; clone_size: few; cdr3_length: 14; d_call: NA; cdr3_aa: CASSPGGVVNEQFF; cdr3_nt: TGTGCCAGCTCCCCGGGTGGTGTGGTGAATGAGCAGTTCTTC
j_call: TRBJ2-7; v_call: TRBV6-6; clone_size: once; cdr3_length: 12; d_call: NA; cdr3_aa: CASSVGSYEQYF; cdr3_nt: TGTGCCAGCAGTGTGGGGTCCTACGAGCAGTACTTC
j_call: TRBJ1-2; v_call: TRBV6-2/TRBV6-3; clone_size: NA; cdr3_length: 11; d_call: NA; cdr3_aa: CASNMRGGYTF; cdr3_nt: TGTGCCAGCAATATGAGAGGTGGCTACACCTTC
j_call: TRBJ2-7; v_call: TRBV2; clone_size: NA; cdr3_length: 12; d_call: TRBD2; cdr3_aa: CASSRLANEQYF; cdr3_nt: TGTGCCAGCAGTAGACTAGCGAACGAGCAGTACTTC
j_call: TRBJ1-5; v_call: TRBV7-3; clone_size: few; cdr3_length: 14; d_call: NA; cdr3_aa: CASSPRGRGQPQHF; cdr3_nt: TGTGCCAGCAGCCCCCGAGGCCGGGGGCAGCCCCAGCATTTT
j_call: TRBJ2-1; v_call: TRBV2; clone_size: NA; cdr3_length: 14; d_call: TRBD2; cdr3_aa: CASSERTSLNEQFF; cdr3_nt: TGTGCCAGCAGTGAGCGGACTAGTCTCAATGAGCAGTTCTTC
j_call: TRBJ1-3; v_call: TRBV28; clone_size: few; cdr3_length: 14; d_call: NA; cdr3_aa: CASSPPEFGNTIYF; cdr3_nt: TGTGCCAGCAGCCCGCCCGAGTTTGGAAACACCATATATTTT
j_call: TRBJ1-5; v_call: TRBV7-2; clone_size: NA; cdr3_length: 13; d_call: NA; cdr3_aa: CAGSRVGNQPQHF; cdr3_nt: TGTGCCGGCAGCAGGGTGGGCAATCAGCCCCAGCATTTT
j_call: TRBJ2-2; v_call: TRBV6-2/TRBV6-3; clone_size: NA; cdr3_length: 11; d_call: NA; cdr3_aa: CASTWGGELFF; cdr3_nt: TGTGCCAGCACGTGGGGCGGGGAGCTGTTTTTT
j_call: TRBJ1-1; v_call: TRBV24-1; clone_size: many; cdr3_length: 16; d_call: NA; cdr3_aa: CATSDSQRTDRTEAFF; cdr3_nt: TGTGCCACCAGTGACTCCCAGAGGACAGACCGCACTGAAGCTTTCTTT
j_call: TRBJ1-1; v_call: TRBV7-9; clone_size: NA; cdr3_length: 14; d_call: NA; cdr3_aa: CASSLEVTYTEAFF; cdr3_nt: TGTGCCAGCAGCTTAGAGGTCACCTACACTGAAGCTTTCTTT
j_call: TRBJ2-3; v_call: TRBV7-9; clone_size: once; cdr3_length: 13; d_call: TRBD1; cdr3_aa: CASRPTGEDTQYF; cdr3_nt: TGTGCCAGCAGACCCACAGGGGAGGATACGCAGTATTTT
j_call: TRBJ1-1; v_call: TRBV12-3/TRBV12-4; clone_size: NA; cdr3_length: 14; d_call: TRBD1; cdr3_aa: CASTWDRGNTEAFF; cdr3_nt: TGTGCCAGCACTTGGGACAGGGGCAACACTGAAGCTTTCTTT
j_call: TRBJ2-5; v_call: TRBV10-3; clone_size: few; cdr3_length: 12; d_call: NA; cdr3_aa: CAISGEQETQYF; cdr3_nt: TGTGCCATCAGTGGGGAACAAGAGACCCAGTACTTC
j_call: TRBJ2-6; v_call: TRBV4-3; clone_size: NA; cdr3_length: 14; d_call: NA; cdr3_aa: CASSPLLGANVLTF; cdr3_nt: TGCGCCAGCAGCCCCCTCTTGGGGGCCAACGTCCTGACTTTC
j_call: TRBJ1-1; v_call: TRBV7-2; clone_size: many; cdr3_length: 14; d_call: NA; cdr3_aa: CASSLWGPNTEAFF; cdr3_nt: TGTGCCAGCAGCTTGTGGGGGCCGAACACTGAAGCTTTCTTT
j_call: TRBJ2-4; v_call: TRBV27; clone_size: NA; cdr3_length: 16; d_call: NA; cdr3_aa: CASSLSSGGGGNIQYF; cdr3_nt: TGTGCCAGCAGTTTATCTTCGGGAGGGGGCGGAAACATTCAGTACTTC
j_call: TRBJ2-1; v_call: TRBV20-1; clone_size: NA; cdr3_length: 17; d_call: NA; cdr3_aa: CSARAAWGPFRIGEQFF; cdr3_nt: TGCAGTGCTAGAGCAGCGTGGGGCCCCTTTAGGATTGGTGAGCAGTTCTTC
j_call: TRBJ2-3; v_call: TRBV7-6; clone_size: many; cdr3_length: 16; d_call: TRBD1; cdr3_aa: CASSPSSGQHTDTQYF; cdr3_nt: TGTGCCAGCAGCCCTAGTTCGGGACAGCACACAGATACGCAGTATTTT
j_call: TRBJ2-7; v_call: TRBV28; clone_size: many; cdr3_length: 16; d_call: NA; cdr3_aa: CASRAARGGDSYEQYF; cdr3_nt: TGTGCCAGCAGAGCGGCGCGTGGCGGAGACTCCTACGAGCAGTACTTC
j_call: TRBJ2-5; v_call: TRBV7-6; clone_size: few; cdr3_length: 14; d_call: TRBD1; cdr3_aa: CASSREGARETQYF; cdr3_nt: TGTGCCAGCAGCCGAGAGGGGGCGCGGGAGACCCAGTACTTC
j_call: TRBJ2-1; v_call: TRBV11-1; clone_size: NA; cdr3_length: 14; d_call: TRBD2; cdr3_aa: CASSSAGGNNEQFF; cdr3_nt: TGTGCCAGCAGCTCAGCGGGAGGGAACAATGAGCAGTTCTTC